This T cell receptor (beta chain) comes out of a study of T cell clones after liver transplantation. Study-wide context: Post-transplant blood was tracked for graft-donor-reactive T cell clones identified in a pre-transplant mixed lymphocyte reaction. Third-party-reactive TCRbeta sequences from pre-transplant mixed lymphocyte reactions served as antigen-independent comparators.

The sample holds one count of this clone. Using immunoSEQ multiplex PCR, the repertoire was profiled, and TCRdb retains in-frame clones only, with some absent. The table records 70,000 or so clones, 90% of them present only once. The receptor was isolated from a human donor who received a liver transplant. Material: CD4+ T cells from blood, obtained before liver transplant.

The CDR3 sequence is CASSPHRAYNEQFF. CDR3 nucleotides: TGTGCCAGCTCACCACATCGGGCCTACAATGAGCAGTTCTTC. The chain recombines TRBV18 with TRBJ2-1, with unresolved D. CDR1 KGHSH and CDR2 LQKENI come from the germline V gene. The germline V and J ends were trimmed by 1 base and 2 bases, with 6 bases remaining between them. CDR3 length: 14 amino acids. The full variable domain, with the rest looked up from reference TRBV18 and TRBJ2-1, is NAGVMQNPRHLVRRRGQEARLRCSPMKGHSHVYWYRQLPEEGLKFMVYLQKENIIDESGMPKERFSAEFPKEGPSILRIQQVVRGDSAAYFCASSPHRAYNEQFFGPGTRLTVL.